The 4 T cell receptor beta chains presented below share a single source sample, sequenced in a study of blood T cell repertoires in COVID-19. The assay was immunoSEQ multiplex PCR, and TCRdb's table has in-frame clones only and misses some. Of about 310,000 clones in the sample, about 90% are singletons; the top ten hold roughly a tenth. The specimen was PBMCs or T cells enriched from blood (not recorded which). The receptors shown here come from a woman in her thirties who had recovered from COVID-19.

This clone was picked up one time. The chain uses TRBV7-6 and TRBJ1-2; TRBD1 might be the D (6 bases). Germline assignment: CDR1 SGHVS and CDR2 FNYEAQ. The CDR3 has 16 residues. V lost 5 bases, J lost 5 bases, and 21 bases lay in between. In nucleotides, the CDR3 is TGTGCCAGCAGCCCTTCGACAGGACTCACTCCTTATGGCTACACCTTC. Residues: CASSPSTGLTPYGYTF.

The CDR3 nucleotides read TGTGCCAGCAGCGTAGGGGCGCAGGGCACCGGGGAGCTGTTTTTT. Its translation: CASSVGAQGTGELFF. The chain couples TRBV9 to TRBJ2-2; D might be TRBD1 (5 bases). Germline V gives CDR1 SGDLS, CDR2 YYNGEE. This CDR3 region has 15 residues. V shed 0 bases and J shed 4 bases, with 10 bases lying between them.

The chain links TRBV5-1 to TRBJ1-4; D is uncertain. The CDR3 sequence is 14 residues long. Germline V lookup: CDR1 SGHRS, CDR2 YFSETQ. Trimming shortened V by 4 bases and J by 5 bases, and 12 bases separated the two germline ends. For the CDR3, the DNA is TGCGCCAGCAGCCTGGAGCTATCCAATGAAAAACTGTTTTTT. Its translation is CASSLELSNEKLFF.

The V gene is TRBV11-2, the J gene TRBJ1-4; D uncertain. V was pared by 3 bases and J by 8 bases, with 7 bases between. The germline V gene encodes CDR1 SGHAT and CDR2 FQNNGV. The CDR3 contains 12 residues. CDR3 residues: CASSLAGEKLFF. DNA of the CDR3: TGTGCCAGCAGCTTGGCAGGAGAAAAACTGTTTTTT.